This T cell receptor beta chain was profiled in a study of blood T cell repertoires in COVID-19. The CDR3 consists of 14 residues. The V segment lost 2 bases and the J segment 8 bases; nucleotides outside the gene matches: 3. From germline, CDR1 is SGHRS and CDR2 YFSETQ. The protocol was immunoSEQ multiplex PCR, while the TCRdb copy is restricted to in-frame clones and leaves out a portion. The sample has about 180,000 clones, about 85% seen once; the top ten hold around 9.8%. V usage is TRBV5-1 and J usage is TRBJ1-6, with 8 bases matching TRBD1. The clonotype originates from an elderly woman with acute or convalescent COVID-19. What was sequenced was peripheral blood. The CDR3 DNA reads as TGCGCCAGCAGCTTAATGACAGGGGATTCACCCCTCCACTTT. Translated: CASSLMTGDSPLHF.